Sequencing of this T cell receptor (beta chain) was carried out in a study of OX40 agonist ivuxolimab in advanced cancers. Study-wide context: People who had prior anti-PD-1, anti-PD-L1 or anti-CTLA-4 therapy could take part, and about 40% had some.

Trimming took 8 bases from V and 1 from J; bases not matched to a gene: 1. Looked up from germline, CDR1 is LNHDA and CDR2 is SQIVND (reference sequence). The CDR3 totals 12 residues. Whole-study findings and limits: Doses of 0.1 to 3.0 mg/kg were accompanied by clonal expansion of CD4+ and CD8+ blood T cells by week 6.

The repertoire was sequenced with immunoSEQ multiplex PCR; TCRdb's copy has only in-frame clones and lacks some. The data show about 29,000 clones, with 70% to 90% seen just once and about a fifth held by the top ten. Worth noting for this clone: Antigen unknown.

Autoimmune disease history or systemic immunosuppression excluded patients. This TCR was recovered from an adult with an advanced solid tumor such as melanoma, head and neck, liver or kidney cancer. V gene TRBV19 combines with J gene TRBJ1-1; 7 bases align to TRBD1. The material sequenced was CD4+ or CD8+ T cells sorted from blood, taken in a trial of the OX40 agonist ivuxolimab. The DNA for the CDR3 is TGTGCCAGTGGACAGGCGAACACTGAAGCTTTCTTT. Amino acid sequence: CASGQANTEAFF. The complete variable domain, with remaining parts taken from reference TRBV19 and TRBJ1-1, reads DGGITQSPKYLFRKEGQNVTLSCEQNLNHDAMYWYRQDPGQGLRLIYYSQIVNDFQKGDIAEGYSVSREKKESFPLTVTSAQKNPTAFYLCASGQANTEAFFGQGTRLTVV.